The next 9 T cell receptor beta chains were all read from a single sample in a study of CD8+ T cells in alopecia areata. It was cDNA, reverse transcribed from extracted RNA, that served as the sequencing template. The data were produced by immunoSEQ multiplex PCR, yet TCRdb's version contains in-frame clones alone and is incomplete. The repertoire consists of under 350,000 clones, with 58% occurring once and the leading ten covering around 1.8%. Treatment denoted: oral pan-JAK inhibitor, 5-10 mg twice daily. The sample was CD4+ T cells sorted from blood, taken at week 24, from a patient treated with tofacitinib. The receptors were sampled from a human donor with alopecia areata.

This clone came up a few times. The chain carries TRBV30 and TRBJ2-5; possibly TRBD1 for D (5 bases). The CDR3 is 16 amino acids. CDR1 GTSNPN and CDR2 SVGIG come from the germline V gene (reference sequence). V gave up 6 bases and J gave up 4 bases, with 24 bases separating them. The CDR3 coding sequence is TGTGCCTGTGGACACCCAGGCCCAGGAAGGGGAGAGACCCAGTACTTC. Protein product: CACGHPGPGRGETQYF.

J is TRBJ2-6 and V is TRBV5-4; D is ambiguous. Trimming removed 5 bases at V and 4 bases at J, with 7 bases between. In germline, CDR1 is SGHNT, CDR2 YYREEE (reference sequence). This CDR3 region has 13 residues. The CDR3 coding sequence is TGTGCCAGCAGGGGATCCGGGGCCAACGTCCTGACTTTC. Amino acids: CASRGSGANVLTF.

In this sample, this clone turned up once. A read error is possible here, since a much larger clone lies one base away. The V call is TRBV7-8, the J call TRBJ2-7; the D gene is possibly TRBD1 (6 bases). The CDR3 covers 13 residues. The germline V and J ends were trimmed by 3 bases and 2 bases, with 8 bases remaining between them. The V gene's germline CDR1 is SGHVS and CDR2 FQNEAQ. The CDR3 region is CASSFRQAYEQYF. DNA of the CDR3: TGTGCCAGCAGCTTCCGACAGGCCTACGAGCAGTACTTC.

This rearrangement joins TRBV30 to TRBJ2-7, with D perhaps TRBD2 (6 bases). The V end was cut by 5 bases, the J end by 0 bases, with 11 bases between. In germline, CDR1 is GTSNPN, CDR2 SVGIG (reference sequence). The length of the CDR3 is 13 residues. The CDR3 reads CAWAKLASYEQYF. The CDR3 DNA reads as TGTGCCTGGGCTAAACTAGCCTCCTACGAGCAGTACTTC.

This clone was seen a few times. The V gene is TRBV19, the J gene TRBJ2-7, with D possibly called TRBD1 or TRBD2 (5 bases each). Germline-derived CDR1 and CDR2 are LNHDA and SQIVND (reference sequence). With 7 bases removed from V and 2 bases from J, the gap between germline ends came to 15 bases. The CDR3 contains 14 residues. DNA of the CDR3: TGTGCCAGTAACAGCCCGGGACGGACCTACGAGCAGTACTTC. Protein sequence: CASNSPGRTYEQYF. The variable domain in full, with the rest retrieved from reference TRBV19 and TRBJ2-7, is DGGITQSPKYLFRKEGQNVTLSCEQNLNHDAMYWYRQDPGQGLRLIYYSQIVNDFQKGDIAEGYSVSREKKESFPLTVTSAQKNPTAFYLCASNSPGRTYEQYFGPGTRLTVT.

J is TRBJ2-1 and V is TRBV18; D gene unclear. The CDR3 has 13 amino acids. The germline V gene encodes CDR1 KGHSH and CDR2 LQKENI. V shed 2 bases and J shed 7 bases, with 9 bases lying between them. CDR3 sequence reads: CASSPGSGNEQFF. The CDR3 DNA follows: TGTGCCAGCTCACCAGGGTCCGGGAATGAGCAGTTCTTC.

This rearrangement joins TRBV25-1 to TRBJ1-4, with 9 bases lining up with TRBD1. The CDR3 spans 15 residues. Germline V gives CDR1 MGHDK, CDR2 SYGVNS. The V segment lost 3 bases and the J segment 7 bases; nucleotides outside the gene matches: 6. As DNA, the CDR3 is TGTGCCAGCAGTGACCCGGGACAGGGTGGTGAAAAACTGTTTTTT. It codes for CASSDPGQGGEKLFF.

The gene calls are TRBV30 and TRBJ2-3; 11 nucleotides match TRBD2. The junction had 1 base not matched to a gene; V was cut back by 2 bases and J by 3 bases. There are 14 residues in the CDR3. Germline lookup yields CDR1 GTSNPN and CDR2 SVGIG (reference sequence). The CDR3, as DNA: TGTGCCTGGAGTCCTAGCGGGGGGACAGATACGCAGTATTTT. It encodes CAWSPSGGTDTQYF.

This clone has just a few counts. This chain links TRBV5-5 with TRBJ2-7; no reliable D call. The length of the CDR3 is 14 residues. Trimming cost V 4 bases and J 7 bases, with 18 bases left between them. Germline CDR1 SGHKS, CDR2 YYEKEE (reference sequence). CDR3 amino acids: CASSREGPAPEQYF. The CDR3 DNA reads TGTGCCAGCAGCCGCGAAGGTCCGGCCCCGGAGCAGTACTTC.